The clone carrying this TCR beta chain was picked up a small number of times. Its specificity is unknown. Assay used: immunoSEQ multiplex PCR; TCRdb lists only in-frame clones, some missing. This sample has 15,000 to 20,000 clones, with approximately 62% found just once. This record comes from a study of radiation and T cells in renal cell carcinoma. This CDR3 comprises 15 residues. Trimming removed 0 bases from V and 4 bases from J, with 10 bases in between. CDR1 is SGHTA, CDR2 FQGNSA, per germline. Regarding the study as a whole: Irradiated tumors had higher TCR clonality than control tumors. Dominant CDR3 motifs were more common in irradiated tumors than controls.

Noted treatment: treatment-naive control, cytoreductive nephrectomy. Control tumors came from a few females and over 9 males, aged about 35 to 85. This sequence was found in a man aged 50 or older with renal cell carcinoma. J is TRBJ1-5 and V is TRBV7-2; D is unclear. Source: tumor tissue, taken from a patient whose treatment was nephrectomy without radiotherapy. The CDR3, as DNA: TGTGCCAGCAGCTTAGCGCGGACTGAGAATCAGCCCCAGCATTTT. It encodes CASSLARTENQPQHF. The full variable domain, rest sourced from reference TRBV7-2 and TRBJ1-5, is GAGVSQSPSNKVTEKGKDVELRCDPISGHTALYWYRQSLGQGLEFLIYFQGNSAPDKSGLPSDRFSAERTGGSVSTLTIQRTQQEDSAVYLCASSLARTENQPQHFGDGTRLSIL.